The 29 T cell receptor beta chains in this list originate from one sample, sequenced in a study of blood T cell repertoires in COVID-19 (dated by TCRdb to 2019 to 2021). Library preparation used the immunoSEQ multiplex PCR assay. TCRdb holds this immuneACCESS table with in-frame rearrangements only. Some clones are missing; in checked studies, unresolved V genes explain under half, and the rest has no known cause. Here the sample has 150,000 to 200,000 clones; about 80% occur a single time. The ten largest account for around 10% of the sample. Sequenced sample: PBMCs or T cells enriched from blood (not recorded which). These receptors all come from a man aged 45-65 years who had recovered from COVID-19.

This clone has only a few counts. The chain is built from TRBV7-3 and TRBJ2-2; 7 nucleotides agree with TRBD1. V lost 7 bases and J lost 4; bases outside the gene matches: 6. Looked up from germline, CDR1 is SGHTA and CDR2 is FQGTGA. The CDR3 contains 14 residues. The CDR3 reads CASKLNRGTGELFF. In DNA, the CDR3 is TGTGCCAGCAAGCTAAACAGGGGCACCGGGGAGCTGTTTTTT.

Notes on this clone: Germline is not matched at one junction end, which may reflect a read error. V and J are TRBV2 and TRBJ1-2, with 7 bases that match TRBD1. From germline, CDR1 is SNHLY and CDR2 FYNNEI. This CDR3 spans 12 amino acids. Here the CDR3 reads CASSGTGDAQAF. The CDR3 DNA is TGTGCCAGCAGTGGCACAGGGGACGCGCAAGCCTTC.

The chain has TRBV4-2 and TRBJ2-1; D call uncertain. The V end lost 3 bases, the J end lost 7 bases, and 7 bases lay between the germline ends. Germline CDR1 LGHNA, CDR2 YNFKEQ. The CDR3 consists of 12 residues. The CDR3 protein is CASSQARNEQFF. Here the CDR3 DNA reads TGTGCCAGCAGCCAGGCCAGGAATGAGCAGTTCTTC.

V usage is TRBV5-4 and J usage is TRBJ2-1, with TRBD2 as a possible D gene (5 bases). V lost 1 base and J lost 10, with 18 bases in between. Looked up from germline, CDR1 is SGHNT and CDR2 is YYREEE (reference sequence). The CDR3 is made up of 15 amino acids. The CDR3 protein is CASSLRLSGSGEQFF. The CDR3, as DNA: TGTGCCAGCAGCTTGCGCCTGTCGGGGAGTGGGGAGCAGTTCTTC.

This rearrangement joins TRBV27 to TRBJ2-1; D is undetermined. The CDR3 is 12 residues long. The ends were cut back, 8 bases at V and 7 bases at J, with 12 bases in the middle. Germline lookup yields CDR1 MNHEY and CDR2 SMNVEV (reference sequence). CDR3 amino acids: CASAIPPNEQFF. In DNA form, the CDR3 reads TGTGCCAGCGCTATCCCGCCGAATGAGCAGTTCTTC.

This clone was observed once. The CDR3 region has the DNA TGTGCCAGCAGTTTCCAATTCTACGAGCAGTACTTC. Encoded protein: CASSFQFYEQYF. The V call is TRBV28, the J call TRBJ2-7; D gene unclear. Per the germline V gene, CDR1 is MDHEN and CDR2 is SYDVKM. This CDR3 spans 12 amino acids. V shed 3 bases and J shed 3 bases, with 6 bases lying between them. The whole variable domain, remainder taken from reference TRBV28 and TRBJ2-7, is DVKVTQSSRYLVKRTGEKVFLECVQDMDHENMFWYRQDPGLGLRLIYFSYDVKMKEKGDIPEGYSVSREKKERFSLILESASTNQTSMYLCASSFQFYEQYFGPGTRLTVT.

This clone was counted only a few times. V is TRBV19 and J is TRBJ2-5; 13 bases map to TRBD2. The CDR3 has 15 amino acids. With 3 bases clipped from V and 6 bases from J, the junction kept 4 bases outside the gene matches. The germline CDR1 and CDR2 sequences are LNHDA and SQIVND (reference sequence). The CDR3 DNA is TGTGCCAGTAGTATGAGGACTAGCGGGGGAAAGACCCAGTACTTC. Translating gives CASSMRTSGGKTQYF.

The genes are TRBV30 and TRBJ2-3; D is unclear. The CDR3 loop spans 15 amino acids. V dropped 5 bases and J dropped 3 bases, with 18 bases sitting between them. Germline-derived CDR1 and CDR2 are GTSNPN and SVGIG (reference sequence). For the CDR3, the DNA is TGTGCCTGGTCAAGAGGCACTCGGCAGACAGATACGCAGTATTTT. It specifies CAWSRGTRQTDTQYF.

This chain joins TRBV7-6 and TRBJ2-7, with 9 bases lining up with TRBD1. The CDR3 is 18 amino acids. V shed 1 base, J shed 0 bases, and the junction held 10 bases outside the gene matches. Germline values: CDR1 SGHVS, CDR2 FNYEAQ. CDR3 in DNA: TGTGCCAGCAGCTTAGAACTATCCGGGACAGGGAGCTCCTACGAGCAGTACTTC. Its protein product is CASSLELSGTGSSYEQYF.

This chain connects TRBV5-1 to TRBJ2-1, with no clear D. The germline V gene has CDR1 SGHRS and CDR2 YFSETQ. Between the trimmed V and J ends, which lost 1 base and 6 bases, there was a span of 8 bases. The CDR3 length is 13 residues. CDR3 coding DNA: TGCGCCAGCAGCTTGTCGGAGTTCAATGAGCAGTTCTTC. Its protein is CASSLSEFNEQFF.

The chain employs TRBV19 and TRBJ2-1; tentatively, D is TRBD1 (6 bases). Germline CDR1 LNHDA, CDR2 SQIVND (reference sequence). Between the trimmed V and J ends, which lost 4 bases and 7 bases, there was a span of 17 bases. CDR3 size: 15 residues. CDR3 in DNA: TGTGCCAGTAGTACGAGAGGGGGTTTTGGAAATGAGCAGTTCTTC. Its protein is CASSTRGGFGNEQFF.

This clone was observed a single time. This chain joins TRBV6-1 and TRBJ2-3, with D tentatively TRBD1 (6 bases). Germline-derived CDR1 and CDR2 are MNHNS and SASEGT. The V end was cut by 3 bases, the J end by 0 bases, with 10 bases between. CDR3 length: 15 amino acids. The CDR3 bases are TGTGCCAGCAGTGATTCGACAGGTAGCACAGATACGCAGTATTTT. Protein: CASSDSTGSTDTQYF.

Concerning this clone: A read error may account for a junction end that differs from germline. The chain couples TRBV29-1 to TRBJ1-2; D call uncertain. The CDR3 sequence is 8 residues long. Germline V gene lookup returns CDR1 SQVTM and CDR2 ANQGSEA. This chain's CDR3 is CSVEKGAF. DNA of the CDR3: TGCAGCGTCGAGAAGGGAGCCTTC.

The chain has TRBV2 and TRBJ1-1, with 10 bases aligning to TRBD1. CDR3 length equals 16 residues. Unmatched junction bases numbered 13, after V lost 4 bases and J lost 8 bases. The germline CDR1 and CDR2 sequences are SNHLY and FYNNEI. In DNA form, the CDR3 reads TGTGCCAGCAGTGGAAATCTGGAGACAGGGGGCGCCGAAGCTTTCTTT. Its protein is CASSGNLETGGAEAFF.

The chain combines TRBV11-2 with TRBJ2-1, with D possibly being TRBD2 (6 bases). The CDR3 is made up of 15 amino acids. Looked up from germline, CDR1 is SGHAT and CDR2 is FQNNGV. The V end was cut by 5 bases, the J end by 5 bases, with 16 bases between. CDR3 sequence reads: CASSPAGRPDNEQFF. The CDR3 region has the DNA TGTGCCAGCAGCCCAGCGGGCAGGCCAGACAATGAGCAGTTCTTC.

The chain uses TRBV2 and TRBJ1-2, with TRBD1 matching 8 bases. The germline gives CDR1 SNHLY, CDR2 FYNNEI. The CDR3 totals 12 residues. J was trimmed by 4 bases and V by 6 bases; bases with no gene match: 1. The CDR3 sequence is CASSDRGYGYTF. CDR3 nucleotides: TGTGCCAGCAGCGACAGGGGCTATGGCTACACCTTC.

CDR3 sequence: CASSLVGGVAGNTIYF. The CDR3, as DNA: TGTGCCAGCAGCTTAGTCGGGGGGGTGGCTGGAAACACCATATATTTT. The rearrangement links TRBV7-2 to TRBJ1-3, with D perhaps matching TRBD1 (5 bases). Between the trimmed V and J ends, which lost 1 base and 2 bases, there was a span of 12 bases. The CDR3 is 16 residues long. Per the germline V gene, CDR1 is SGHTA and CDR2 is FQGNSA.

The V and J genes are TRBV18 and TRBJ1-2; the D gene is possibly TRBD1 (6 bases). The CDR3 is 15 residues long. V lost 3 bases, J lost 4 bases, and 15 bases lay in between. Germline assignment: CDR1 KGHSH and CDR2 LQKENI. The CDR3 nucleotides read TGTGCCAGCTCACCGGGATCGACAGGACTCTATGGCTACACCTTC. Translated: CASSPGSTGLYGYTF.

The J gene is TRBJ1-5, the V gene TRBV6-5; D is undetermined. V was shortened by 7 bases and J by 0 bases, with 13 bases between the two germline ends. This CDR3 spans 15 amino acids. Germline lookup yields CDR1 MNHEY and CDR2 SVGAGI. CDR3 residues: CASIFWVASNQPQHF. The CDR3 DNA sequence: TGTGCCAGCATTTTCTGGGTAGCTAGCAATCAGCCCCAGCATTTT.

This clone has just one count. The V and J genes are TRBV11-3 and TRBJ2-2; D may be TRBD2 (6 bases). Germline CDR1 is SGHNT and CDR2 is YENEEA. This CDR3 is built from 13 residues. V was clipped by 5 bases and J by 8 bases, with 12 bases between them. The CDR3 is CASSPLAGGELFF. The CDR3 DNA reads TGTGCCAGCAGCCCGCTGGCGGGAGGGGAGCTGTTTTTT.

J is TRBJ1-1 and V is TRBV5-5; TRBD1 matches at 8 bases. The CDR3 consists of 15 residues. Trimming at V came to 2 bases and at J to 3 bases, leaving 6 bases not matched to a gene. Looked up from germline, CDR1 is SGHKS and CDR2 is YYEKEE (reference sequence). CDR3 nucleotides: TGTGCCAGCAGCTTTCAGGGGGCGCGGGACACTGAAGCTTTCTTT. Translated, it gives CASSFQGARDTEAFF.

A single count supports this clone. The V call is TRBV6-1, the J call TRBJ1-4, with 11 positions matching TRBD1. The length of the CDR3 is 16 residues. J was trimmed by 7 bases and V by 4 bases; bases with no gene match: 8. Germline CDR1 reads MNHNS; CDR2 reads SASEGT. The CDR3 bases are TGTGCCAGCAGTGCCAGCTTCGGGACAGGGGGTGAAAAACTGTTTTTT. Its translation is CASSASFGTGGEKLFF.

The chain carries TRBV27 and TRBJ2-3; D is possibly TRBD2 (5 bases). V lost 4 bases, J lost 0 bases, and 14 bases lay in between. The CDR3 has 16 amino acids. Germline V lookup: CDR1 MNHEY, CDR2 SMNVEV (reference sequence). The CDR3, as DNA: TGTGCCAGCAGTTCGCGCCGGAGCGGCAGCACAGATACGCAGTATTTT. Its protein product is CASSSRRSGSTDTQYF.

The gene calls are TRBV18 and TRBJ2-7; TRBD1 agrees at 8 bases. The germline V gene encodes CDR1 KGHSH and CDR2 LQKENI. V trimming: 6 bases; J trimming: 6 bases; junction bases outside the gene matches: 13. The CDR3 spans 15 residues. The CDR3 bases are TGTGCCAGCTCGCAGGACAGGGTCTTGAGGGGCGAGCAGTACTTC. It is translated as CASSQDRVLRGEQYF.

J is TRBJ2-5 and V is TRBV7-6; D may be TRBD2 (6 bases). The germline V gene has CDR1 SGHVS and CDR2 FNYEAQ. V lost 0 bases, J lost 13 bases, and 12 bases lay in between. This CDR3 spans 12 amino acids. The CDR3 DNA follows: TGTGCCAGCAGCTTAGCGGAGGGCCCGAGGTACTTC. As protein: CASSLAEGPRYF.

This clone was seen more than once but under ten times. The chain recombines TRBV3-1 (or the pseudogene TRBV3-2) with TRBJ1-5, with 8 bases identical to TRBD1. The CDR3 is made up of 16 amino acids. Germline CDR1 reads LGHDT; CDR2 reads YNNKEL (reference sequence). After removal of 4 bases from V and 5 bases from J, the junction contained 10 bases not matched to a gene. The CDR3 protein is CASSRKPPGGDQPQHF. DNA of the CDR3: TGTGCCAGCAGCCGAAAACCCCCAGGGGGCGATCAGCCCCAGCATTTT.

The rearrangement joins TRBV6-2 or TRBV6-3 to TRBJ2-3; D might be TRBD1 (5 bases). CDR3 length equals 16 residues. From germline, CDR1 is MNHEY and CDR2 SVGEGT. The V end was cut by 6 bases, the J end by 2 bases, with 18 bases between. CDR3 protein: CASSLGARPNTDTQYF. The CDR3 region has the DNA TGTGCCAGCAGCCTAGGGGCCAGACCGAACACAGATACGCAGTATTTT.

This chain connects TRBV5-5 to TRBJ1-3; D is unclear. Germline V gene data show CDR1 as SGHKS and CDR2 as YYEKEE (reference sequence). V was trimmed by 3 bases and J by 0 bases, leaving 7 bases between them. This CDR3 has 14 amino acids. The CDR3 bases are TGTGCCAGCAGCTCCGGGGTCTCTGGAAACACCATATATTTT. Its translation: CASSSGVSGNTIYF.

This clone came up a few times. V usage is TRBV9 and J usage is TRBJ2-7; D gene ambiguous. This CDR3 is built from 13 residues. Trimming took 4 bases from V and 5 from J, leaving 13 bases between them. CDR1 and CDR2 from the germline V gene are SGDLS and YYNGEE. The CDR3 here is CASSPQALDEQYF. As DNA, the CDR3 is TGTGCCAGCAGCCCCCAGGCCCTTGACGAGCAGTACTTC.